The table lists the clone carrying this T cell receptor beta chain with many counts. The CDR3 has 14 amino acids. From germline, CDR1 is MNHNY and CDR2 SVGAGI (reference sequence). The V end was cut by 11 bases, the J end by 2 bases, with 16 bases between. The data belong to a study of T cells after yellow fever vaccination. Using its own MiXCR run on the 5' RACE reads, TCRdb lists one record per CDR3 protein. Of 300,000 to 350,000 distinct CDR3 sequences in the sample, over 8.5% were seen once. The V gene is TRBV6-6, the J gene TRBJ2-1; the D is unclear. The sequences come from CD4+ T cells sorted from PBMCs, collected 45 days after the yellow fever booster vaccination. This sequence was found in a man aged 18-30 years who received the YFV17D yellow fever vaccine. CDR3 in DNA: TGTGCCTCGGACCCGAAGGGTCCCTACAATGAGCAGTTCTTC. Amino acids: CASDPKGPYNEQFF.